This T cell receptor beta chain was identified in a study of Ad26.COV2.S vaccination and SARS-CoV-2 variants. As for the study in general: The study gave Ad26.COV2.S intramuscularly, once or twice 56 days apart.

Only in-frame clones appear in the TCRdb table, and some are missing; sequencing was by immunoSEQ multiplex PCR. The sample lists over 250,000 clones, around 87% occurring once. V dropped 5 bases and J dropped 6; count of bases not matched to a gene: 3. Germline lookup yields CDR1 KGHSH and CDR2 LQKENI. The CDR3 length is 12 residues. Treatment reported: some 19 received Ad26.COV2.S at low or high dose, single or two shots; several received placebo; per-sample allocation not given. Sampling happened 63 days after the first vaccine or placebo injection. It was Wuhan-strain SARS-CoV-2 spike that the Ad26 vaccine vector expressed.

The receptor comes from a person between 18 and 65 years old who received the Ad26.COV2.S COVID-19 vaccine or a placebo. The V gene is TRBV18, the J gene TRBJ1-2; 7 nucleotides match TRBD1. The input for sequencing was peripheral blood, taken in a trial of Ad26.COV2.S vaccine versus placebo. The DNA of the CDR3 is TGTGCCAGCTCATCCACAGGGGATGGCTACACCTTC. Encoded protein: CASSSTGDGYTF. The entire variable domain, with the rest obtained from reference TRBV18 and TRBJ1-2, is as follows: NAGVMQNPRHLVRRRGQEARLRCSPMKGHSHVYWYRQLPEEGLKFMVYLQKENIIDESGMPKERFSAEFPKEGPSILRIQQVVRGDSAAYFCASSSTGDGYTFGSGTRLTVV.